This T cell receptor beta chain was retrieved from a study of T cell responses to AZD1222 COVID-19 vaccine. Germline V gives CDR1 LGHDT, CDR2 YNNKEL (reference sequence). The CDR3 is made up of 14 amino acids. Trimming pared 6 bases from V and 10 bases from J, leaving 16 bases between. Sequencing used immunoSEQ multiplex PCR; TCRdb keeps in-frame clones, though not all of them. Of about 110,000 clones in the sample, roughly 84% were seen once. About this clone: Its antigen remains unknown.

Study results and limitations: Spike-specific TCR breadth and depth were elevated following two AZD1222 doses.

This specimen consisted of peripheral blood, obtained on day 0 of AZD1222 vaccination. The rearrangement joins TRBV3-1 (or the pseudogene TRBV3-2) to TRBJ1-6, with D uncertain. The sequence was obtained from an adult in good health. The CDR3 loop is CASRRHEAGSPLHF. The DNA for the CDR3 is TGTGCCAGCAGGCGCCATGAAGCGGGCTCACCCCTCCACTTT.